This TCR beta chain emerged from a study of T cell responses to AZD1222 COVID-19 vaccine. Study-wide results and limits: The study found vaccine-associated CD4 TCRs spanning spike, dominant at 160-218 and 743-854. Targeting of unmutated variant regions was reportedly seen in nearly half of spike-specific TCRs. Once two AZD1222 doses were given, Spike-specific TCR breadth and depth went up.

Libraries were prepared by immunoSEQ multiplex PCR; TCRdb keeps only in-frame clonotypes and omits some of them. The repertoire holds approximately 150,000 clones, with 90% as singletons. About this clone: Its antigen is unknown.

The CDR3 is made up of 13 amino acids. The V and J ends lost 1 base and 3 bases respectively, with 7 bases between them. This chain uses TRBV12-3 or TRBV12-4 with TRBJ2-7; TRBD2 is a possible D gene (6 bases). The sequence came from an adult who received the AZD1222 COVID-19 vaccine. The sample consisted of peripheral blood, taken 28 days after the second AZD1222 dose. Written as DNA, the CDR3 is TGTGCCAGCAGTTTAGGGGGGGACTACGAGCAGTACTTC. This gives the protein CASSLGGDYEQYF.